This T cell receptor beta chain was recovered during a study of shared clonotypes between healthy human individuals. Overall study context: The study used three CD4 naive, three CD4 memory, two CD8 naive and one CD8 memory plate per donor. Study-level results: Non-shared clonotypes had lower generation probabilities than those shared by all four donors.

The authors loaded roughly 200 ng DNA, 25,000 to 30,000 T cell genomes, into sorted-subset replicate PCRs. Clones were sequenced by immunoSEQ multiplex PCR, and TCRdb holds only the in-frame ones, with some missing. The sample yields 2,500,000 or so clones, roughly nine tenths seen once. V was cut by 5 bases and J by 6 bases, with 11 bases left in between. This CDR3 comprises 13 residues. The germline V gene encodes CDR1 SGHAT and CDR2 FQNNGV. Worth noting for this clone: Antigen unknown.

The sample comprised naive CD4+ T cells sorted from blood. Indicated subset: CD45RA+ positively selected. The chain is built from TRBV11-2 and TRBJ2-4, with D possibly being TRBD2 (5 bases). This TCR derives from a man aged 18 to 30 in good health. CDR3 loop: CASSQAEGNIQYF. The DNA for the CDR3 is TGTGCCAGCAGCCAGGCAGAGGGAAACATTCAGTACTTC. Together with reference TRBV11-2 and TRBJ2-4, the CDR3 gives the full variable domain: EAGVAQSPRYKIIEKRQSVAFWCNPISGHATLYWYQQILGQGPKLLIQFQNNGVVDDSQLPKDRFSAERLKGVDSTLKIQPAKLEDSAVYLCASSQAEGNIQYFGAGTRLSVL.